The 18 T cell receptor beta chains listed next were all sequenced from one sample in a study of T cells after yellow fever vaccination. From the 5' RACE reads, TCRdb called clonotypes with MiXCR, one entry per CDR3 protein. Seen here are 95,000 to 150,000 distinct CDR3 sequences, about 8.2% observed once, and the top ten hold 40%. The specimen was CD8+ T cells sorted from PBMCs, collected on the day of the yellow fever booster vaccination. These receptors came from a young man who received the YFV17D yellow fever vaccine.

This clonotype has at least ten counts. The gene calls are TRBV7-3 and TRBJ2-3; D gene uncertain. V was clipped by 2 bases and J by 0 bases, with 9 bases between them. Germline V gives CDR1 SGHTA, CDR2 FQGTGA. This CDR3 region has 15 residues. DNA for the CDR3: TGTGCCAGCAGCTTAGGGCACACGAGCACAGATACGCAGTATTTT. Protein: CASSLGHTSTDTQYF. The full variable domain, rest sourced from reference TRBV7-3 and TRBJ2-3, is GAGVSQTPSNKVTEKGKYVELRCDPISGHTALYWYRQSLGQGPEFLIYFQGTGAADDSGLPNDRFFAVRPEGSVSTLKIQRTERGDSAVYLCASSLGHTSTDTQYFGPGTRLTVL.

This clonotype was picked up many times. V gene TRBV29-1 combines with J gene TRBJ2-1, with 9 bases identical to TRBD1. The V segment lost 3 bases and the J segment 0 bases; nucleotides outside the gene matches: 3. The germline V gene encodes CDR1 SQVTM and CDR2 ANQGSEA. CDR3 size: 15 residues. Here the CDR3 reads CSVDGQGSSYNEQFF. The CDR3 nucleotides are TGCAGCGTTGACGGACAGGGGAGCTCCTACAATGAGCAGTTCTTC.

This clonotype was recorded once. V and J are TRBV7-2 and TRBJ1-5; 10 bases are a match to TRBD1. Per the germline V gene, CDR1 is SGHTA and CDR2 is FQGNSA. The CDR3 spans 16 residues. Trimming took 3 bases from V and 6 from J; bases not matched to a gene: 8. The CDR3 protein is CASSFGARQGAQPQHF. The CDR3 DNA reads as TGTGCCAGCAGCTTTGGGGCCCGACAGGGGGCTCAGCCCCAGCATTTT.

The rearrangement joins TRBV2 to TRBJ1-2; D call uncertain. V was cut by 7 bases and J by 2 bases, with 14 bases left in between. Per germline, CDR1 SNHLY and CDR2 FYNNEI. The CDR3 has 14 amino acids. The chain's CDR3 is CASTKGGLNYGYTF. DNA of the CDR3: TGTGCCAGCACCAAGGGCGGATTAAACTATGGCTACACCTTC.

The chain couples TRBV4-3 to TRBJ1-1; D gene uncertain. This CDR3 region has 15 residues. Per the germline V gene, CDR1 is LGHNA and CDR2 is YSLEER. Trimming took off 2 bases at V and 1 base at J, with 11 bases between the two ends. CDR3 region: CASSQIPPRNTEAFF. DNA for the CDR3: TGCGCCAGCAGCCAAATCCCCCCCAGGAACACTGAAGCTTTCTTT.

This clonotype has more than one count but fewer than ten. The V gene is TRBV6-2 or TRBV6-3, the J gene TRBJ2-7, with no clear D. CDR1 MNHEY and CDR2 SVGEGT come from the germline V gene. The ends were cut back, 4 bases at V and 5 bases at J, with 9 bases in the middle. This CDR3 has 12 residues. CDR3 in amino acids: CASSWGSHEQYV. DNA for the CDR3: TGTGCCAGCAGTTGGGGAAGCCACGAGCAGTACGTC.

The V gene is TRBV20-1, the J gene TRBJ2-5, with D possibly called TRBD1 or TRBD2 (5 bases each). V lost 6 bases and J 5 bases, leaving 22 bases between the germline ends. This CDR3 contains 15 residues. In germline, CDR1 is DFQATT, CDR2 SNEGSKA (reference sequence). The DNA for the CDR3 is TGCAGTGCCAACCGAGGGTCAATGGGGGACGAGACCCAGTACTTC. Protein product: CSANRGSMGDETQYF.

This clonotype turned up a few times. The chain employs TRBV7-6 and TRBJ1-4; tentative D call: TRBD1 (5 bases). Germline CDR1 is SGHVS and CDR2 is FNYEAQ. The CDR3 length is 14 residues. Trimming cost V 5 bases and J 5 bases, with 12 bases left between them. CDR3 nucleotide sequence: TGTGCCAGCAGCCTCGGTGGGGGGAATGAAAAACTGTTTTTT. Amino acid sequence: CASSLGGGNEKLFF.

The chain recombines TRBV6-2 or TRBV6-3 with TRBJ1-3; D remains ambiguous. V gave up 2 bases and J gave up 0 bases, with 8 bases separating them. Germline CDR1 and CDR2: MNHEY and SVGEGT. The CDR3 totals 15 residues. CDR3 in DNA: TGTGCCAGCAGTTACGCGGAGCTCTCTGGAAACACCATATATTTT. Encoded protein: CASSYAELSGNTIYF.

This chain links TRBV20-1 with TRBJ2-7; TRBD2 might be the D (5 bases). The germline V gene has CDR1 DFQATT and CDR2 SNEGSKA (reference sequence). V lost 0 bases, J lost 0 bases, and 12 bases lay in between. This CDR3 spans 15 amino acids. DNA for the CDR3: TGCAGTGCTAGAGATCCAACGGGATCCTCCTACGAGCAGTACTTC. Its protein product is CSARDPTGSSYEQYF.

This clonotype was seen more than once but under ten times. The rearrangement joins TRBV6-6 to TRBJ1-1, with D hard to call. The V end lost 0 bases, the J end lost 5 bases, and 19 bases lay between the germline ends. The CDR3 is 17 residues long. Per germline, CDR1 MNHNY and CDR2 SVGAGI (reference sequence). The CDR3 region is CASSYSRYSRVETEAFF. DNA of the CDR3: TGTGCCAGCAGTTACTCGAGGTACAGTAGGGTTGAGACTGAAGCTTTCTTT.

This rearrangement joins TRBV10-3 to TRBJ2-6; the D gene is possibly TRBD2 (5 bases). From germline, CDR1 is ENHRY and CDR2 SYGVKD. The CDR3 loop spans 15 amino acids. V was pared by 3 bases and J by 0 bases, with 6 bases between. The CDR3 nucleotides read TGTGCCATCAGTGACGGGGACTCTGGGGCCAACGTCCTGACTTTC. As protein: CAISDGDSGANVLTF.

The rearrangement links TRBV11-2 to TRBJ2-5, with D tentatively TRBD2 (5 bases). The length of the CDR3 is 16 residues. Trimming removed 0 bases from V and 2 bases from J, with 13 bases in between. Germline CDR1 is SGHAT and CDR2 is FQNNGV. In DNA form, the CDR3 reads TGTGCCAGCAGCTTAGACTCACTAGGGTTTCAAGAGACCCAGTACTTC. It yields the protein CASSLDSLGFQETQYF. Looking up the rest from reference TRBV11-2 and TRBJ2-5 gives the full variable domain: EAGVAQSPRYKIIEKRQSVAFWCNPISGHATLYWYQQILGQGPKLLIQFQNNGVVDDSQLPKDRFSAERLKGVDSTLKIQPAKLEDSAVYLCASSLDSLGFQETQYFGPGTRLLVL.

This clonotype was seen more than once but under ten times. The V and J genes are TRBV4-1 and TRBJ2-7; 8 positions match TRBD1. The V segment lost 3 bases and the J segment 3 bases; nucleotides outside the gene matches: 4. The germline CDR1 and CDR2 sequences are MGHRA and YSYEKL. The CDR3 contains 14 residues. As DNA, the CDR3 is TGCGCCAGCAGCCAGCCAGGGACAGGCTACGAGCAGTACTTC. Protein product: CASSQPGTGYEQYF.

This clonotype has only a few counts. The chain joins TRBV30 to TRBJ2-2; tentatively, D is TRBD1 or TRBD2 (6 bases each). Deletions cut 0 bases from V and 0 bases from J, with 23 bases between. This CDR3 has 20 residues. The V gene's germline CDR1 is GTSNPN and CDR2 SVGIG (reference sequence). The CDR3 DNA reads as TGTGCCTGGAGTGTACCCCGTCGTTGGGGGGCCTCCGCGAACACCGGGGAGCTGTTTTTT. Protein: CAWSVPRRWGASANTGELFF.

There are a few counts of this clonotype. The chain has TRBV6-1 and TRBJ2-7, with 12 bases matching TRBD1. The CDR3 contains 15 residues. Germline CDR1 MNHNS, CDR2 SASEGT. V was pared by 6 bases and J by 6 bases, with 9 bases of the junction left unmatched. The CDR3: CASRGPGQGASEQYF. The CDR3, as DNA: TGTGCCAGCAGGGGTCCGGGACAGGGGGCTTCCGAGCAGTACTTC.

The chain combines TRBV2 with TRBJ1-1; D is possibly TRBD1 (5 bases). CDR1 SNHLY and CDR2 FYNNEI come from the germline V gene. Trimming stripped 5 bases from V and 0 bases from J, with 16 bases between. The CDR3 is 16 residues long. The CDR3 coding sequence is TGTGCCAGCAGTAACGCGGGACTCAAGTTGAACACTGAAGCTTTCTTT. This sequence encodes CASSNAGLKLNTEAFF.

The V gene is TRBV27, the J gene TRBJ1-1; D is uncertain. Germline V gene lookup returns CDR1 MNHEY and CDR2 SMNVEV (reference sequence). V dropped 2 bases and J dropped 6 bases, with 10 bases sitting between them. The CDR3 runs 13 residues. The CDR3 region is CASSLLTGSEAFF. CDR3 bases: TGTGCCAGCAGTTTACTTACCGGGTCTGAAGCTTTCTTT.